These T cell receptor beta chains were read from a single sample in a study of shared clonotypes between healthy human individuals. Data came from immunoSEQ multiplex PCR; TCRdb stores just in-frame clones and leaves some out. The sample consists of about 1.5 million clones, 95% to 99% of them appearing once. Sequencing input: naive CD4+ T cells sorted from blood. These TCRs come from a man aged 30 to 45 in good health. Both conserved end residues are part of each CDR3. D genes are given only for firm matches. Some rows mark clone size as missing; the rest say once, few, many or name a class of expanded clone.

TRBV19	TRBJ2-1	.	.	CASSPTVSYNEQFF	TGTGCCAGTAGCCCGACAGTCTCCTACAATGAGCAGTTCTTC
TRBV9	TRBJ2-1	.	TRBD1	CASSKPRQGFYNEQFF	TGTGCCAGCAGCAAACCCCGACAGGGGTTTTACAATGAGCAGTTCTTC
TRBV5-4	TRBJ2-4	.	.	CASSLTGIPSSNIQYF	TGTGCCAGCAGCTTGACAGGTATCCCTAGTAGCAACATTCAGTACTTC
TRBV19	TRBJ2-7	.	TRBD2	CASSRAGGTYEQYF	TGTGCCAGCTCGCGGGCGGGGGGGACCTACGAGCAGTACTTC
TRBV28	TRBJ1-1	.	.	CASSFWGENTEAFF	TGTGCCAGCAGTTTTTGGGGGGAGAACACTGAAGCTTTCTTT
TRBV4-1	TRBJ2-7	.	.	CASSQGGTTYEQYF	TGCGCCAGCAGCCAAGGTGGGACAACCTACGAGCAGTACTTC
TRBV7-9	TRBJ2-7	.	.	CASSSGEYYEQYF	TGTGCCAGCAGCTCAGGGGAGTATTACGAGCAGTACTTC
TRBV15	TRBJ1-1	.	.	CATSREQGPNTEAFF	TGTGCCACCAGCAGAGAGCAGGGCCCGAACACTGAAGCTTTCTTT
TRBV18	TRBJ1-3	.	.	CASSQPGSSGNTIYF	TGTGCCAGCTCACAACCAGGGTCCTCTGGAAACACCATATATTTT
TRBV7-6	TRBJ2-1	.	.	CASSNIYGSSYNEQFF	TGTGCCAGCAGCAACATTTACGGGAGCTCCTACAATGAGCAGTTCTTC
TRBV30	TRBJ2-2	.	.	CAWAGLLNTGELFF	TGTGCCTGGGCGGGACTCCTGAACACCGGGGAGCTGTTTTTT
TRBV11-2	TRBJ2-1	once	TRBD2	CASSLSASGRSYNEQFF	TGTGCCAGCAGCTTAAGCGCTAGCGGGAGGTCCTACAATGAGCAGTTCTTC
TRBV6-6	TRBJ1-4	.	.	CASSYDWEKLFF	TGTGCCAGCAGTTACGACTGGGAAAAACTGTTTTTT
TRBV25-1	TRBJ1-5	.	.	CASADGLSNQPQHF	TGTGCCAGCGCCGACGGTCTCTCCAATCAGCCCCAGCATTTT